The clone carrying this TCR beta chain was seen a handful of times. This sample was taken from a study of response to subunit inactivated influenza vaccine. The V end was cut by 6 bases, the J end by 2 bases, with 17 bases between. The CDR3 runs 15 residues. TCRdb redid the calling of the RT-PCR reads with MiXCR, one entry per CDR3 protein. The sample yields approximately 290,000 distinct CDR3 sequences, roughly 22% seen once. V is TRBV12-3 or TRBV12-4 and J is TRBJ2-7; the D gene is possibly TRBD2 (6 bases). The sequenced sample was PBMCs from blood, obtained roughly 20 months after vaccination. The receptor's source is a man aged 50-75 years who received an inactivated influenza vaccine. The CDR3 protein is CASSLGLGRTYEQYF. The CDR3 coding sequence is TGTGCCAGCAGCCTGGGACTTGGAAGGACCTACGAGCAGTACTTC.